The table lists the clone carrying this T cell receptor beta chain with a few counts. Antigen specificity is unknown. The assay was immunoSEQ multiplex PCR, and TCRdb's table has in-frame clones only and misses some. The sample lists 10,000 or so clones, roughly three quarters seen once, with roughly 27% in the top ten. This sample was taken from a study of ipilimumab plus nivolumab after autologous stem cell transplantation. Study overall: The DLBCL cohort had primary refractory and relapsed disease, with 18-month progression-free survival of roughly 86% and 30%.

Starting 14 to 28 days after autologous transplant, ipilimumab 1 mg/kg was given. Dosing: nivolumab 3 mg/kg IV, weeks 1, 4, 7, 10, then every two weeks to week 26. Study results and limitations: Authors suggest TCR repertoire, Treg phenotype and gut microbiota support further study.

V was trimmed by 7 bases and J by 4 bases, leaving 13 bases between them. CDR3 size: 13 residues. Germline V lookup: CDR1 SGHDT, CDR2 YYEEEE. The V call is TRBV5-6, the J call TRBJ2-3, with D perhaps matching TRBD1 or TRBD2 (7 bases each). The receptor comes from a male donor with diffuse large B-cell lymphoma. The material sequenced was PBMCs, taken in a trial of ipilimumab plus nivolumab as post-transplant consolidation. CDR3 amino acids: CASQGGAADTQYF. Here the CDR3 DNA reads TGTGCCAGCCAGGGGGGGGCCGCAGATACGCAGTATTTT.